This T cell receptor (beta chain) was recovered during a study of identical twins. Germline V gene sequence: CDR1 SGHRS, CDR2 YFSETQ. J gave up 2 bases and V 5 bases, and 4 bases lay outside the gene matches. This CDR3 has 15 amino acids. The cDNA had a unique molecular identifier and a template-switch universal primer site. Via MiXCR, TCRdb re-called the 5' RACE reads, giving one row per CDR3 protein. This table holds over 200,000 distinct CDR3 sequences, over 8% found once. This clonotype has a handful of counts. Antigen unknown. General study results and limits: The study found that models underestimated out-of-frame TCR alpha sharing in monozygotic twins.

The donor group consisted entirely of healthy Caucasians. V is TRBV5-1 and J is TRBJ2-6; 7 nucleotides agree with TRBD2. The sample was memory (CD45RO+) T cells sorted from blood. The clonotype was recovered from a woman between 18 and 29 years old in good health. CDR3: CASSPTSPGANVLTF. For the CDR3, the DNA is TGCGCCAGCAGTCCGACTAGCCCTGGGGCCAACGTCCTGACTTTC.